The present T cell receptor (beta chain) was sequenced within a study of beta chain features in type 1 diabetes. This clone turned up a few times. Its cognate antigen is unknown. General observations from the study: A cDNA-based sequencing approach could over-represent cells with high TCR expression. Within each of all four CD4+ subsets, Type 1 diabetes patients had TCRB CDR3s that were moderately but significantly shorter.

The whole isolated RNA underwent reverse transcription, so sequencing captured expressed TCRB transcripts. The assay was immunoSEQ multiplex PCR, and TCRdb's table has in-frame clones only and misses some. The data contain roughly 240,000 clones, approximately 25% of them singletons. This CDR3 is 15 amino acids long. CDR1 is LNHDA, CDR2 SQIVND, per germline (reference sequence). V shed 7 bases, J shed 0 bases, and the junction held 6 bases outside the gene matches. This receptor was identified in a woman in her twenties or thirties with type 1 diabetes. The chain links TRBV19 to TRBJ2-4; 7 bases map to TRBD1. Sample: naive CD4+ T cells from blood. This CDR3 is CASTTGATAKNIQYF. CDR3 DNA: TGTGCCAGTACAACAGGGGCGACAGCCAAAAACATTCAGTACTTC.